Listed here are 27 T cell receptor beta chains from one sample, sequenced in a study of blood T cell repertoires in COVID-19. Repertoires were generated with immunoSEQ multiplex PCR, while TCRdb's copy carries only in-frame clones and drops some. The sample records fewer than 180,000 clones, 80% to 90% being singletons. The sample taken for sequencing was peripheral blood. All receptors derive from a man aged 65 to 85 with acute or convalescent COVID-19.

The chain combines TRBV9 with TRBJ1-3, with 7 bases fitting TRBD1. The CDR3 sequence is 15 residues long. Trimming removed 4 bases from V and 0 bases from J; junction bases left unmatched: 4. The germline CDR1 and CDR2 sequences are SGDLS and YYNGEE. Written as DNA, the CDR3 is TGTGCCAGCAGCCCCAGGACAGGCTCTGGAAACACCATATATTTT. Encoded protein: CASSPRTGSGNTIYF.

The chain links TRBV9 to TRBJ2-7; D call uncertain. V was trimmed by 0 bases and J by 6 bases, leaving 13 bases between them. There are 14 residues in the CDR3. Germline CDR1 SGDLS, CDR2 YYNGEE. The CDR3, as DNA: TGTGCCAGCAGCGTAGAGGTCGTTTCGGGCGAGCAGTACTTC. Translated: CASSVEVVSGEQYF. The full variable domain, completed using reference TRBV9 and TRBJ2-7, is DSGVTQTPKHLITATGQRVTLRCSPRSGDLSVYWYQQSLDQGLQFLIQYYNGEERAKGNILERFSAQQFPDLHSELNLSSLELGDSALYFCASSVEVVSGEQYFGPGTRLTVT.

CDR3 coding DNA: TGTGCCAGCAGCCCAGGTTTTGCGGAGACCCAGTACTTC. Its protein is CASSPGFAETQYF. The gene calls are TRBV7-3 and TRBJ2-5; D not resolved. The CDR3 contains 13 residues. In germline, CDR1 is SGHTA, CDR2 FQGTGA. Trimming left V 5 bases short and J 5 bases short, with 12 bases between.

The chain links TRBV27 to TRBJ2-7, with D maybe TRBD1 (5 bases). Trimming took off 5 bases at V and 2 bases at J, with 13 bases between the two ends. The CDR3 is 14 residues long. From germline, CDR1 is MNHEY and CDR2 SMNVEV (reference sequence). The CDR3, as DNA: TGTGCCAGCAGTCCCAGGGATATAGCCTACGAGCAGTACTTC. This encodes CASSPRDIAYEQYF.

As DNA, the CDR3 is TGTGCCAGCAGCGCAGCGGGGCTCTCCTACGAGCAGTACTTC. Translating it yields CASSAAGLSYEQYF. This chain connects TRBV6-5 to TRBJ2-7, with 7 positions matching TRBD2. V gave up 6 bases and J gave up 0 bases; unmatched junction bases: 5. This CDR3 contains 14 residues. Germline V lookup: CDR1 MNHEY, CDR2 SVGAGI.

The CDR3 spells CATQGVPSGQGVSGELFF. CDR3 nucleotide sequence: TGTGCCACCCAAGGGGTACCCTCGGGACAGGGGGTTAGCGGGGAGCTGTTTTTT. The rearrangement links TRBV24-1 to TRBJ2-2, with 11 bases lining up with TRBD1. This CDR3 comprises 18 residues. V gave up 9 bases and J gave up 7 bases; unmatched junction bases: 18. The germline gives CDR1 KGHDR, CDR2 SFDVKD.

The chain carries TRBV11-2 and TRBJ1-1; no reliable D call. The CDR3 covers 13 residues. CDR1 and CDR2 from the germline V gene are SGHAT and FQNNGV. The ends were cut back, 2 bases at V and 3 bases at J, with 7 bases in the middle. CDR3 sequence reads: CASSLNQDTEAFF. The CDR3 region has the DNA TGTGCCAGCAGCTTAAATCAGGACACTGAAGCTTTCTTT.

The rearrangement links TRBV19 to TRBJ2-4, with D possibly matching TRBD2 (6 bases). V was pared by 1 base and J by 9 bases, with 22 bases between. Germline lookup yields CDR1 LNHDA and CDR2 SQIVND (reference sequence). The CDR3 totals 17 residues. This CDR3 reads CASSIGVGSQGQVIQYF. DNA of the CDR3: TGTGCCAGTAGTATAGGAGTCGGGAGTCAGGGTCAGGTCATTCAGTACTTC.

The rearrangement uses TRBV7-8 and TRBJ1-4; D unresolved. CDR1 is SGHVS, CDR2 FQNEAQ, per germline. Trimming took 2 bases from V and 5 from J, leaving 12 bases between them. This CDR3 has 15 amino acids. The CDR3 region is CASSLSTIANEKLFF. The CDR3 DNA is TGTGCCAGCAGCTTATCAACCATAGCCAATGAAAAACTGTTTTTT.

The DNA of the CDR3 is TGTGCCAGCAGCCAGCTAGCGGGAGGGGACAATGAGCAGTTCTTC. Its protein product is CASSQLAGGDNEQFF. The chain joins TRBV4-2 to TRBJ2-1, with 12 bases lining up with TRBD2. V lost 3 bases to trimming and J lost 5 bases; unmatched junction nucleotides: 2. The germline gives CDR1 LGHNA, CDR2 YNFKEQ. The CDR3 totals 15 residues.

This clone was observed a handful of times. The chain carries TRBV7-8 and TRBJ1-3, with TRBD1 matching over 7 bases. V trimming: 2 bases; J trimming: 0 bases; junction bases outside the gene matches: 10. This CDR3 comprises 18 residues. Germline CDR1 and CDR2: SGHVS and FQNEAQ. In DNA, the CDR3 is TGTGCCAGCAGCTTATCTTTGGTTTGGACAGGCTCTGGAAACACCATATATTTT. This encodes CASSLSLVWTGSGNTIYF. Using reference TRBV7-8 and TRBJ1-3 for the parts outside the CDR3, the full variable domain is GAGVSQSPRYKVAKRGQDVALRCDPISGHVSLFWYQQALGQGPEFLTYFQNEAQLDKSGLPSDRFFAERPEGSVSTLKIQRTQQEDSAVYLCASSLSLVWTGSGNTIYFGEGSWLTVV.

This sequence joins TRBV27 and TRBJ1-3; a possible D gene is TRBD1 (6 bases). V was pared by 3 bases and J by 0 bases, with 12 bases between. The CDR3 totals 16 residues. Germline loops: CDR1 MNHEY, CDR2 SMNVEV (reference sequence). The CDR3 DNA follows: TGTGCCAGCAGTTTGAGGGGGGGGTTCTCTGGAAACACCATATATTTT. It codes for CASSLRGGFSGNTIYF.

The gene calls are TRBV9 and TRBJ2-2, with D possibly matching TRBD1 (5 bases). V shed 0 bases and J shed 6 bases, with 6 bases lying between them. CDR1 is SGDLS and CDR2 is YYNGEE in the germline V gene. This CDR3 spans 13 amino acids. This CDR3 reads CASSVEGSGELFF. The CDR3 coding sequence is TGTGCCAGCAGCGTAGAGGGGTCCGGGGAGCTGTTTTTT.

V and J are TRBV14 and TRBJ2-1; D might be TRBD2 (6 bases). V was cut by 2 bases and J by 1 base, with 18 bases left in between. Germline V gene lookup returns CDR1 SGHDN and CDR2 FVKESK. The CDR3 is made up of 18 amino acids. The CDR3: CASSQPDRDSYSYNEQFF. Written as DNA, the CDR3 is TGTGCCAGCAGCCAACCCGACCGGGACTCCTATTCCTACAATGAGCAGTTCTTC.

The sample holds one count of this clone. This may be a read error: a much more frequent sequence differs by one nucleotide. The rearrangement links TRBV25-1 to TRBJ1-1; D unresolved. With 3 bases removed from V and 0 bases from J, the gap between germline ends came to 2 bases. The CDR3 has 12 amino acids. CDR1 MGHDK and CDR2 SYGVNS come from the germline V gene. The CDR3 region has the DNA TGTGCCAGCAGTGATATGAACACTGAAGCTTTCTTT. This sequence encodes CASSDMNTEAFF.

The chain joins TRBV11-2 to TRBJ2-2; TRBD2 is a possible D gene (6 bases). V lost 5 bases and J 5 bases, leaving 21 bases between the germline ends. The CDR3 runs 17 residues. The germline V gene encodes CDR1 SGHAT and CDR2 FQNNGV. The CDR3 region is CASSRAVGGKGTGELFF. The CDR3 region has the DNA TGTGCCAGCAGCCGTGCGGTGGGAGGCAAGGGGACCGGGGAGCTGTTTTTT.

This clone occurred once. V and J are TRBV3-1 (or the pseudogene TRBV3-2) and TRBJ1-3, with D perhaps TRBD1 (6 bases). The CDR3 has 16 amino acids. In germline, CDR1 is LGHDT, CDR2 YNNKEL (reference sequence). V lost 1 base to trimming and J lost 2 bases, with 12 bases between them. CDR3 amino acids: CASSQGGQGAGNTIYF. CDR3 nucleotide sequence: TGTGCCAGCAGCCAAGGGGGGCAGGGAGCTGGAAACACCATATATTTT.

The chain links TRBV6-2 or TRBV6-3 to TRBJ2-7; TRBD1 matches 7 bases. The germline gives CDR1 MNHEY, CDR2 SVGEGT. The CDR3 is 15 amino acids. V lost 0 bases and J lost 5; bases outside the gene matches: 7. This CDR3 is CASSYSKTGKDEQYF. CDR3 DNA sequence: TGTGCCAGCAGTTACTCGAAGACAGGGAAGGACGAGCAGTACTTC.

The chain joins TRBV6-5 to TRBJ1-1; weak D call: TRBD1 (6 bases). This CDR3 is built from 13 residues. Trimming left V 2 bases short and J 5 bases short, with 9 bases between. Germline CDR1 is MNHEY and CDR2 is SVGAGI. CDR3 DNA: TGTGCCAGCAGTTACAACAGGGAGACTGAAGCTTTCTTT. It yields the protein CASSYNRETEAFF.

The chain is built from TRBV28 and TRBJ2-7; possible D gene TRBD2, 6 bases. Trimming took 7 bases from V and 1 from J, leaving 11 bases between them. The germline gives CDR1 MDHEN, CDR2 SYDVKM. The CDR3 runs 13 residues. Here the CDR3 reads CASTSGPSYEQYF. Written as DNA, the CDR3 is TGTGCCAGCACCAGCGGGCCTTCCTACGAGCAGTACTTC.

This clone was counted ten times or more. The V gene is TRBV18, the J gene TRBJ1-1; 8 nucleotides align to TRBD1. CDR3 size: 14 residues. V trimming: 1 base; J trimming: 6 bases; junction bases outside the gene matches: 4. In germline, CDR1 is KGHSH, CDR2 LQKENI. DNA of the CDR3: TGTGCCAGCTCACCACGGACAGGGCGGCCTGAAGCTTTCTTT. As protein: CASSPRTGRPEAFF.

V usage is TRBV29-1 and J usage is TRBJ2-7, with a weak D call TRBD2 (5 bases). Germline CDR1 reads SQVTM; CDR2 reads ANQGSEA. The CDR3 runs 12 residues. With 4 bases removed from V and 1 base from J, the gap between germline ends came to 8 bases. The CDR3 here is CSVGRTSYEQYF. CDR3 DNA sequence: TGCAGCGTTGGGAGGACTTCCTACGAGCAGTACTTC.

J is TRBJ2-3 and V is TRBV5-1; D is unclear. The V end lost 3 bases, the J end lost 4 bases, and 12 bases lay between the germline ends. The CDR3 consists of 14 residues. Germline assignment: CDR1 SGHRS and CDR2 YFSETQ. CDR3 in DNA: TGCGCCAGCAGCTCACTACAATCCGCAGATACGCAGTATTTT. Encoded protein: CASSSLQSADTQYF.

This chain uses TRBV30 with TRBJ1-4; D unresolved. V lost 1 base, J lost 0 bases, and 9 bases lay in between. The CDR3 has 15 residues. CDR1 is GTSNPN and CDR2 is SVGIG in the germline V gene (reference sequence). For the CDR3, the DNA is TGTGCCTGGAGTGGGTCGGGTGCAACTAATGAAAAACTGTTTTTT. Amino acid sequence: CAWSGSGATNEKLFF. The variable domain in full, with the rest retrieved from reference TRBV30 and TRBJ1-4, is SQTIHQWPATLVQPVGSPLSLECTVEGTSNPNLYWYRQAAGRGLQLLFYSVGIGQISSEVPQNLSASRPQDRQFILSSKKLLLSDSGFYLCAWSGSGATNEKLFFGSGTQLSVL.

The V and J genes are TRBV6-5 and TRBJ2-7; D unclear. The CDR3 is 14 amino acids. Germline V CDR1 and CDR2: MNHEY, SVGAGI. The V and J ends lost 2 bases and 3 bases respectively, with 11 bases between them. The CDR3 sequence: CASSYEARDYEQYF. The CDR3, as DNA: TGTGCCAGCAGTTACGAGGCGCGTGACTACGAGCAGTACTTC.

The CDR3 DNA reads as TGTGCCAGCAGTTACGACGGAGCCGGCAATCAGCCCCAGCATTTT. Its translation is CASSYDGAGNQPQHF. The chain combines TRBV6-2 or TRBV6-3 with TRBJ1-5; no clear D gene. The germline V gene has CDR1 MNHEY and CDR2 SVGEGT. The ends were cut back, 2 bases at V and 2 bases at J, with 10 bases in the middle. This CDR3 has 15 residues.

The chain is built from TRBV2 and TRBJ2-1; D is possibly TRBD2 (6 bases). The CDR3 covers 15 residues. Trimming took off 7 bases at V and 8 bases at J, with 21 bases between the two ends. Germline CDR1 reads SNHLY; CDR2 reads FYNNEI. The DNA for the CDR3 is TGTGCCAGCAACCCCCCGCCAGGGTGGGGGGATGAGCAGTTCTTC. Protein product: CASNPPPGWGDEQFF.